The entry below gives a single T cell receptor beta chain sequence along with its context. Germline lookup yields CDR1 SGHKS and CDR2 YYEKEE (reference sequence). V dropped 2 bases and J dropped 1; count of bases not matched to a gene: 1. The CDR3 length is 14 residues. While infection was still active, Seattle patients were enrolled and then followed longitudinally. The sample is drawn from a study of blood T cell repertoires in COVID-19. TCRdb's copy holds only in-frame clones and misses some; the assay was immunoSEQ multiplex PCR. Found here are under 200,000 clones, approximately 81% of them singletons; the top ten hold around 13%.

Sequencing input: peripheral blood. The receptor's source is a woman in her seventies with COVID-19, enrolled during active disease. The chain recombines TRBV5-5 with TRBJ2-5; TRBD1 agrees at 8 bases. This CDR3 is CASSLGTGQETQYF. The CDR3 region has the DNA TGTGCCAGCAGCTTAGGGACAGGCCAAGAGACCCAGTACTTC.